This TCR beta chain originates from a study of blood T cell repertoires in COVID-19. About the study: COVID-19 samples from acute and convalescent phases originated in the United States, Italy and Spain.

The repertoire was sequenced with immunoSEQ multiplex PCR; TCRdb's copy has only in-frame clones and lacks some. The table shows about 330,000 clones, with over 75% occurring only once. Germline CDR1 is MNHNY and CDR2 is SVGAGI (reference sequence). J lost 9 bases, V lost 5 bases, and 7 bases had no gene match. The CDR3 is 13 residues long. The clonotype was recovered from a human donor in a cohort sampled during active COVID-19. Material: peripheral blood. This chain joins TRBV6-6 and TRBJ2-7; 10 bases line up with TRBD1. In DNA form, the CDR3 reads TGTGCCAGCAGTCGATCGACAGGGGGCCCGCAGTACTTC. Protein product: CASSRSTGGPQYF.